This T cell receptor beta chain was profiled in a study of T cell repertoires in cytomegalovirus infection. Across the study: Recently described HLA-C-restricted plus well-studied HLA-B-restricted CMV epitopes were used.

Using its own MiXCR run on the reads, TCRdb lists one record per CDR3 protein. Here the sample spans 700,000 to 900,000 distinct CDR3 sequences, about 28% being singletons. Study-wide findings and caveats: Predominance within the ex vivo response was attributable to HLA-C-restricted CMV-specific TCR beta clonotypes.

The CDR3 consists of 16 residues. Germline loops: CDR1 SGDLS, CDR2 YYNGEE. V gave up 3 bases and J gave up 8 bases; unmatched junction bases: 13. Concerning this clonotype itself: As yet, its antigen is unknown.

Source: cultured CD8+ T cells from PBMCs, taken from culture after CMV antigen stimulation. This clonotype was obtained from a human donor in good health (CMV status not recorded). Some clones in this sample may be carry-over from other donors' samples. The chain links TRBV9 to TRBJ2-1; 8 bases map to TRBD2. The CDR3, as DNA: TGTGCCAGCAGCGCGAGCCCACGGGGGGGGGCACATGAGCAGTTCTTC. This translates into CASSASPRGGAHEQFF. The entire variable domain, with the rest obtained from reference TRBV9 and TRBJ2-1, is as follows: DSGVTQTPKHLITATGQRVTLRCSPRSGDLSVYWYQQSLDQGLQFLIQYYNGEERAKGNILERFSAQQFPDLHSELNLSSLELGDSALYFCASSASPRGGAHEQFFGPGTRLTVL.